Each of the 28 T cell receptor beta chains below was sequenced from the same sample in a study of blood T cell repertoires in COVID-19 (dated by TCRdb to between 2020 and 2021). Library preparation used the immunoSEQ multiplex PCR assay. TCRdb mirrors the immuneACCESS table, restricted to in-frame sequences. Some clones are absent from its copies; in checked studies, under half trace to an unresolved V gene, and the reason for the others is unknown. The sample yields about 140,000 clones; 84% were counted once. The biggest ten clones account for 5.5% of the sample. Sequenced: PBMCs or T cells enriched from blood (not recorded which). Every receptor here comes from a middle-aged man with acute COVID-19.

The CDR3 DNA reads TGTGCCAGCAGCGCCTCGACAGGGGGTTCTCAAATGAACACTGAAGCTTTCTTT. Residues: CASSASTGGSQMNTEAFF. The genes are TRBV9 and TRBJ1-1, with TRBD1 matching 9 bases. J gave up 0 bases and V 3 bases, and 12 bases lay outside the gene matches. The CDR3 sequence is 18 residues long. From germline, CDR1 is SGDLS and CDR2 YYNGEE. The entire variable domain, with the rest obtained from reference TRBV9 and TRBJ1-1, is as follows: DSGVTQTPKHLITATGQRVTLRCSPRSGDLSVYWYQQSLDQGLQFLIQYYNGEERAKGNILERFSAQQFPDLHSELNLSSLELGDSALYFCASSASTGGSQMNTEAFFGQGTRLTVV.

Turning to this clone: Other DNA sequences in the same sample also yield this CDR3. This chain uses TRBV7-2 with TRBJ2-1, with D possibly matching TRBD2 (5 bases). Trimming stripped 0 bases from V and 2 bases from J, with 8 bases between. This CDR3 has 15 amino acids. Per the germline V gene, CDR1 is SGHTA and CDR2 is FQGNSA. The CDR3 DNA follows: TGTGCCAGCAGCTTAGCGAGCGGCCCCTACAATGAGCAGTTCTTC. Protein: CASSLASGPYNEQFF.

A few counts support this clone. J is TRBJ2-2 and V is TRBV5-1, with 7 bases identical to TRBD1. The length of the CDR3 is 16 residues. The trim removed 0 bases at V and 2 bases at J, leaving 4 bases unmatched. The germline V gene encodes CDR1 SGHRS and CDR2 YFSETQ. The CDR3 coding sequence is TGCGCCAGCAGCTTGGCCGGGACAGCCAACACCGGGGAGCTGTTTTTT. As protein: CASSLAGTANTGELFF.

V and J are TRBV2 and TRBJ1-1, with D maybe TRBD1 (5 bases). Trimming took off 6 bases at V and 0 bases at J, with 11 bases between the two ends. The CDR3 is 14 residues long. CDR1 and CDR2 from the germline V gene are SNHLY and FYNNEI. The CDR3 DNA reads TGTGCCAGCAGGGCCGACAGCCTGAACACTGAAGCTTTCTTT. This encodes CASRADSLNTEAFF.

The V call is TRBV10-1, the J call TRBJ1-1; D gene uncertain. This CDR3 is built from 14 residues. CDR1 is WNHNN, CDR2 SYGVQD, per germline (reference sequence). V shed 4 bases and J shed 3 bases, with 12 bases lying between them. This CDR3 is CASSALVEDTEAFF. The CDR3 nucleotides are TGCGCCAGCAGTGCCCTTGTCGAGGACACTGAAGCTTTCTTT.

The chain couples TRBV19 to TRBJ1-5, with D unclear. V was trimmed by 8 bases and J by 3 bases, leaving 11 bases between them. CDR1 and CDR2 (germline): LNHDA, SQIVND (reference sequence). This CDR3 is 13 amino acids long. The CDR3 coding sequence is TGTGCCAGTCATAGTGATTTCAATCAGCCCCAGCATTTT. This translates into CASHSDFNQPQHF.

A single count supports this clone. The CDR3 spells CASGLGQGAGEAFF. In DNA, the CDR3 is TGTGCTAGTGGTTTGGGACAGGGGGCTGGTGAAGCTTTCTTT. The chain employs TRBV12-5 and TRBJ1-1; 10 bases agree with TRBD1. Trimming at V came to 1 base and at J to 7 bases, leaving 3 bases not matched to a gene. Looked up from germline, CDR1 is LGHNT and CDR2 is FRNRAP. The CDR3 covers 14 residues.

This rearrangement joins TRBV3-1 (or the pseudogene TRBV3-2) to TRBJ2-2; perhaps TRBD1 as D (6 bases). V lost 5 bases, J lost 3 bases, and 10 bases lay in between. CDR1 and CDR2 from the germline V gene are LGHDT and YNNKEL (reference sequence). The CDR3 is 14 residues long. DNA of the CDR3: TGTGCCAGCAGCTACGACAGGCACACCGGGGAGCTGTTTTTT. It is translated as CASSYDRHTGELFF.

The rearrangement uses TRBV5-1 and TRBJ2-7; D perhaps matches TRBD1 (5 bases). This CDR3 is built from 15 residues. Trimming took off 3 bases at V and 3 bases at J, with 16 bases between the two ends. The germline CDR1 and CDR2 sequences are SGHRS and YFSETQ. The DNA of the CDR3 is TGCGCCAGCAGCTCCGACAGCGAGCCCTTCTACGAGCAGTACTTC. Its protein product is CASSSDSEPFYEQYF.

The chain carries TRBV4-1 and TRBJ1-1, with 9 bases aligning to TRBD1. J gave up 5 bases and V 3 bases, and 13 bases lay outside the gene matches. The germline V gene encodes CDR1 MGHRA and CDR2 YSYEKL. The CDR3 spans 17 residues. CDR3 in DNA: TGCGCCAGCAGCCACACCCCGGGACAGGGAGTGGGGACTGAAGCTTTCTTT. Protein: CASSHTPGQGVGTEAFF.

The genes are TRBV19 and TRBJ2-7; weak D call: TRBD2 (6 bases). The germline V gene encodes CDR1 LNHDA and CDR2 SQIVND (reference sequence). The V end was cut by 2 bases, the J end by 3 bases, with 11 bases between. CDR3 size: 14 residues. The CDR3 sequence is CASSISSVNYEQYF. CDR3 nucleotide sequence: TGTGCCAGTAGTATATCTAGCGTAAACTACGAGCAGTACTTC.

The chain uses TRBV2 and TRBJ2-7; the D gene is possibly TRBD2 (6 bases). The germline V gene has CDR1 SNHLY and CDR2 FYNNEI. This CDR3 is 15 amino acids long. The ends were cut back, 2 bases at V and 3 bases at J, with 14 bases in the middle. CDR3 protein: CASSEMAGGLYEQYF. CDR3 nucleotide sequence: TGTGCCAGCAGTGAAATGGCAGGAGGGCTCTACGAGCAGTACTTC.

The rearrangement links TRBV4-3 to TRBJ1-5; D ambiguous. CDR1 and CDR2 (germline): LGHNA, YSLEER. The ends were cut back, 0 bases at V and 4 bases at J, with 4 bases in the middle. The CDR3 contains 13 residues. Here the CDR3 DNA reads TGCGCCAGCAGCCAAGATCTGAATCAGCCCCAGCATTTT. Translation gives CASSQDLNQPQHF.

The V gene is TRBV27, the J gene TRBJ2-7; D perhaps matches TRBD2 (6 bases). Trimming shortened V by 2 bases and J by 1 base, and 9 bases separated the two germline ends. CDR3 length: 14 residues. CDR1 is MNHEY and CDR2 is SMNVEV in the germline V gene (reference sequence). This chain's CDR3 is CASSLDRGSYEQYF. The CDR3 bases are TGTGCCAGCAGTTTAGATCGGGGGTCCTACGAGCAGTACTTC.

This clone was observed a few times. V and J are TRBV14 and TRBJ1-2; the match to TRBD1 covers 8 bases. The CDR3 loop spans 15 amino acids. V lost 4 bases to trimming and J lost 5 bases; unmatched junction nucleotides: 9. Looked up from germline, CDR1 is SGHDN and CDR2 is FVKESK. The CDR3 loop is CASSPLTGGSYGYTF. CDR3 bases: TGTGCCAGCAGCCCACTAACAGGGGGGTCTTATGGCTACACCTTC.

J is TRBJ2-7 and V is TRBV21-1; the table gives TRBD2 as D, unverified against the DNA. TRBV21-1 is classified as a pseudogene. The CDR3 sequence is 14 residues long. CDR3 protein: CAIPTGAGVYEQYF. Here the CDR3 DNA reads TGTGCCATACCGACCGGGGCGGGGGTCTACGAGCAGTACTTC.

The chain carries TRBV5-4 and TRBJ2-1, with TRBD2 as a possible D gene (6 bases). Germline loops: CDR1 SGHNT, CDR2 YYREEE (reference sequence). This CDR3 has 16 residues. With 4 bases removed from V and 6 bases from J, the gap between germline ends came to 20 bases. The CDR3 protein is CASSRPPGAESNEQFF. The CDR3 bases are TGTGCCAGCAGCCGACCCCCGGGAGCGGAGAGCAATGAGCAGTTCTTC.

The chain joins TRBV9 to TRBJ1-5, with unresolved D. The V end was cut by 0 bases, the J end by 2 bases, with 15 bases between. In germline, CDR1 is SGDLS, CDR2 YYNGEE. This CDR3 contains 17 residues. CDR3 loop: CASSVGDGVLGNQPQHF. The DNA of the CDR3 is TGTGCCAGCAGCGTAGGAGACGGGGTTTTGGGCAATCAGCCCCAGCATTTT.

The V call is TRBV18, the J call TRBJ1-1, with D unclear. Germline V gene data show CDR1 as KGHSH and CDR2 as LQKENI. There are 13 residues in the CDR3. Between the trimmed V and J ends, which lost 1 base and 3 bases, there was a span of 6 bases. The CDR3 coding sequence is TGTGCCAGCTCACCACAGGACTACACTGAAGCTTTCTTT. Its protein is CASSPQDYTEAFF.

The V call is TRBV7-9, the J call TRBJ1-2; D call uncertain. Germline values: CDR1 SEHNR, CDR2 FQNEAQ (reference sequence). This CDR3 comprises 13 residues. V shed 5 bases and J shed 0 bases, with 7 bases lying between them. DNA for the CDR3: TGTGCCAGCAGCCTCGACACTAACTATGGCTACACCTTC. Its protein is CASSLDTNYGYTF.

This clone was seen a handful of times. This chain uses TRBV25-1 with TRBJ2-5; no definite D call. CDR1 and CDR2 from the germline V gene are MGHDK and SYGVNS. The CDR3 extends over 13 amino acids. Trimming removed 1 base from V and 2 bases from J, with 5 bases in between. The CDR3 loop is CASSELEQETQYF. DNA for the CDR3: TGTGCCAGCAGTGAATTGGAGCAAGAGACCCAGTACTTC.

This chain joins TRBV5-1 and TRBJ1-3; D ambiguous. This CDR3 is built from 16 residues. The V end was cut by 0 bases, the J end by 0 bases, with 10 bases between. The germline V gene encodes CDR1 SGHRS and CDR2 YFSETQ. CDR3 nucleotides: TGCGCCAGCAGCTTGGTTCCGGACTTCTCTGGAAACACCATATATTTT. As protein: CASSLVPDFSGNTIYF.

The chain is built from TRBV10-2 and TRBJ1-6, with 10 bases identical to TRBD1. This CDR3 contains 16 residues. CDR1 WSHSY and CDR2 SAAADI come from the germline V gene. After removal of 6 bases from V and 2 bases from J, the junction contained 4 bases not matched to a gene. In DNA form, the CDR3 reads TGCGCCAGCAGCCGGGACAGGGGAACCTATAATTCACCCCTCCACTTT. Its protein is CASSRDRGTYNSPLHF.

The V and J genes are TRBV27 and TRBJ2-1; 15 bases fit TRBD2. J was trimmed by 7 bases and V by 4 bases; bases with no gene match: 8. This CDR3 spans 17 amino acids. CDR1 and CDR2 from the germline V gene are MNHEY and SMNVEV (reference sequence). Written as DNA, the CDR3 is TGTGCCAGCAGTTCCGGGACTAGCGGGAGGAGTTGGAATGAGCAGTTCTTC. Protein product: CASSSGTSGRSWNEQFF.

This rearrangement joins TRBV6-2 or TRBV6-3 to TRBJ1-2; no reliable D call. CDR1 is MNHEY and CDR2 is SVGEGT in the germline V gene. The length of the CDR3 is 13 residues. V lost 0 bases to trimming and J lost 3 bases, with 5 bases between them. The CDR3 region is CASSYSRDYGYTF. CDR3 nucleotide sequence: TGTGCCAGCAGTTACTCGAGAGACTATGGCTACACCTTC.

The rearrangement joins TRBV9 to TRBJ2-1, with 7 bases that match TRBD1. CDR1 SGDLS and CDR2 YYNGEE come from the germline V gene. The CDR3 has 15 amino acids. The junction had 0 bases not matched to a gene; V was cut back by 0 bases and J by 0 bases. The CDR3: CASSVEGASYNEQFF. The CDR3 DNA reads as TGTGCCAGCAGCGTAGAGGGGGCCTCCTACAATGAGCAGTTCTTC. Full variable domain (missing parts from reference TRBV9 and TRBJ2-1): DSGVTQTPKHLITATGQRVTLRCSPRSGDLSVYWYQQSLDQGLQFLIQYYNGEERAKGNILERFSAQQFPDLHSELNLSSLELGDSALYFCASSVEGASYNEQFFGPGTRLTVL.

V and J are TRBV5-1 and TRBJ2-7; 8 bases are a match to TRBD1. The V gene's germline CDR1 is SGHRS and CDR2 YFSETQ. The CDR3 sequence is 13 residues long. V lost 2 bases to trimming and J lost 4 bases; unmatched junction nucleotides: 2. This CDR3 reads CASSFDRGYEQYF. DNA of the CDR3: TGCGCCAGCAGCTTCGACAGGGGTTACGAGCAGTACTTC.

V and J are TRBV7-6 and TRBJ1-1, with a tentative D call TRBD1 (5 bases). Trimming shortened V by 1 base and J by 0 bases, and 18 bases separated the two germline ends. The CDR3 has 18 residues. The germline CDR1 and CDR2 sequences are SGHVS and FNYEAQ. The CDR3 sequence: CASSLEASGLSMNTEAFF. The CDR3 DNA follows: TGTGCCAGCAGCTTAGAGGCCTCGGGACTGAGCATGAACACTGAAGCTTTCTTT.